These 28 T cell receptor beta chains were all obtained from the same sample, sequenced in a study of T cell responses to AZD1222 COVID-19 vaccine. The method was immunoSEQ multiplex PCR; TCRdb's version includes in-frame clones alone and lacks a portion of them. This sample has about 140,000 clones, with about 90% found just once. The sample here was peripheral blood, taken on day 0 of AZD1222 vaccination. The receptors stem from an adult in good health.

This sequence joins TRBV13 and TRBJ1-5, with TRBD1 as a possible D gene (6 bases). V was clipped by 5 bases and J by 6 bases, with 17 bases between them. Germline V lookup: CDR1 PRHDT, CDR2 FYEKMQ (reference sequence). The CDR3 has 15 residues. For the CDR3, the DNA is TGTGCCAGCAGCCAGGGGTGGGGAGGAGGTCAGCCCCAGCATTTT. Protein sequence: CASSQGWGGGQPQHF.

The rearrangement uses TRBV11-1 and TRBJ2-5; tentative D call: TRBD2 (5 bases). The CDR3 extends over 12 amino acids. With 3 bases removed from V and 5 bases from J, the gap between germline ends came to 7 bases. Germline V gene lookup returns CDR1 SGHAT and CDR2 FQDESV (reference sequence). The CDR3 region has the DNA TGTGCCAGCAGCTTGAGGGTGGAGACCCAGTACTTC. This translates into CASSLRVETQYF.

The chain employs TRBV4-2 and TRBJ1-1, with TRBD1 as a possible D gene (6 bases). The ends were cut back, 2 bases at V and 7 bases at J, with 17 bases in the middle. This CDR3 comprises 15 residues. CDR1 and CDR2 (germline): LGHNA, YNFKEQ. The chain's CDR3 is CASSQIWGRVGEAFF. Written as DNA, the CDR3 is TGTGCCAGCAGCCAAATTTGGGGGCGCGTGGGTGAAGCTTTCTTT.

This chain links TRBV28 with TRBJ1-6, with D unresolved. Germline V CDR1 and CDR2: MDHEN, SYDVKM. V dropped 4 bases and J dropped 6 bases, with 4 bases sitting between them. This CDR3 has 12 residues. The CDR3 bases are TGTGCCAGCAGTTACCGTAATTCACCCCTCCACTTT. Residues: CASSYRNSPLHF. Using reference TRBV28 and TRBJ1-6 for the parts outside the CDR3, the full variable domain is DVKVTQSSRYLVKRTGEKVFLECVQDMDHENMFWYRQDPGLGLRLIYFSYDVKMKEKGDIPEGYSVSREKKERFSLILESASTNQTSMYLCASSYRNSPLHFGNGTRLTVT.

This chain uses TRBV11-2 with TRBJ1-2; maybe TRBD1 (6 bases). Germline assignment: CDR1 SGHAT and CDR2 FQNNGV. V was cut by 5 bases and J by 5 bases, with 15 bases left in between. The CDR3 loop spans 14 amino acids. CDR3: CASSPPRTVYGYTF. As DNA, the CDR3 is TGTGCCAGCAGCCCACCAAGGACAGTTTATGGCTACACCTTC.

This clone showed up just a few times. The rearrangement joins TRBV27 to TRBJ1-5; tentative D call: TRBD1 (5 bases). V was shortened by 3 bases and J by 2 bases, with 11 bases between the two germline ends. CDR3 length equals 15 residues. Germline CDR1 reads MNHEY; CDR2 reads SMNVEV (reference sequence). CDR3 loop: CASSFGGVGNQPQHF. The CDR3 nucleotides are TGTGCCAGCAGTTTCGGGGGAGTCGGCAATCAGCCCCAGCATTTT.

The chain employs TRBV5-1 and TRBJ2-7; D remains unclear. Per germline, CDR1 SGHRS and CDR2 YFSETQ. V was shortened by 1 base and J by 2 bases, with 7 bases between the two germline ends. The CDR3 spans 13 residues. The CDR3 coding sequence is TGCGCCAGCAGCTTGTCCGATACCTACGAGCAGTACTTC. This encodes CASSLSDTYEQYF.

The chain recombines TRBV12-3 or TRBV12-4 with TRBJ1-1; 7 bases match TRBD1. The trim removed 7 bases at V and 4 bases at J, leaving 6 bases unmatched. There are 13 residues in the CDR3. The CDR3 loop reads CASTQGGSTEAFF. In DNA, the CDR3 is TGTGCCAGCACCCAGGGGGGTAGCACTGAAGCTTTCTTT.

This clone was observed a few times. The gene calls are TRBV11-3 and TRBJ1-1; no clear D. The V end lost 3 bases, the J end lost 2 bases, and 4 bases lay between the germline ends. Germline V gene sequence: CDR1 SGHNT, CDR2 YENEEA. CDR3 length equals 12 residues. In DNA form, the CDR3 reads TGTGCCAGCAGCTTCCGAAACACTGAAGCTTTCTTT. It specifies CASSFRNTEAFF.

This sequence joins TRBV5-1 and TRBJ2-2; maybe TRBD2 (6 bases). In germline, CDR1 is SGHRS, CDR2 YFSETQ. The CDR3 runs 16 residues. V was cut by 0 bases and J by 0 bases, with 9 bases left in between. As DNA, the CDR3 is TGCGCCAGCAGCTTGGGGGCGGGAACGAACACCGGGGAGCTGTTTTTT. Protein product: CASSLGAGTNTGELFF.

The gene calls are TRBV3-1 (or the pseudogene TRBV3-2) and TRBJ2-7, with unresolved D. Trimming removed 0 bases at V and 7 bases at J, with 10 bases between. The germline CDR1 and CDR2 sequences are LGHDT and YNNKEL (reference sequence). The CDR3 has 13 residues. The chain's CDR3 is CASSQDPFWEQYF. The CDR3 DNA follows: TGTGCCAGCAGCCAAGACCCGTTCTGGGAGCAGTACTTC.

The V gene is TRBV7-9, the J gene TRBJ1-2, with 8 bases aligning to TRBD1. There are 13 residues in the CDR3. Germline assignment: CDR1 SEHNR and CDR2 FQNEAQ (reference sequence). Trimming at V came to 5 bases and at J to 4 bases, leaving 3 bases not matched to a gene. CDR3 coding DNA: TGTGCCAGCAGCCGACAGGGGATCTATGGCTACACCTTC. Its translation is CASSRQGIYGYTF.

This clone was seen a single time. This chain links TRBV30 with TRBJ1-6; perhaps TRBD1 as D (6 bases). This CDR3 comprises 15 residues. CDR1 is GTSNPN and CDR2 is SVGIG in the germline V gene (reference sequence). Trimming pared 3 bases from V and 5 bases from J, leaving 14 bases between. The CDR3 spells CAWSPKGVDNSPLHF. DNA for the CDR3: TGTGCCTGGAGCCCCAAGGGGGTCGATAATTCACCCCTCCACTTT.

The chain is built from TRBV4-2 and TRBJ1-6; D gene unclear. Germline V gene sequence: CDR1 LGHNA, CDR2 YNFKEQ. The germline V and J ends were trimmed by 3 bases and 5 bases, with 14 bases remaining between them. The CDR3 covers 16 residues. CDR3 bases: TGTGCCAGCAGCCAGGGTATGTTGGAGGATAATTCACCCCTCCACTTT. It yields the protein CASSQGMLEDNSPLHF.

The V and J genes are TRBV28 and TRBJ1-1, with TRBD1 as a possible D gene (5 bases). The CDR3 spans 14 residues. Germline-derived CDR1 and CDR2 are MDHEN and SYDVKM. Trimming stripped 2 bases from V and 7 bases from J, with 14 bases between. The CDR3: CASSLRTIAGEAFF. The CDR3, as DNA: TGTGCCAGCAGTTTACGGACAATAGCTGGTGAAGCTTTCTTT.

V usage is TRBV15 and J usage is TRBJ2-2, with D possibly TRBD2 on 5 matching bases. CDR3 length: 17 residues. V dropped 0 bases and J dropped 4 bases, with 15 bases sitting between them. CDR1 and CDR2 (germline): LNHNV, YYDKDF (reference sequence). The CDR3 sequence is CATSREWQPRGTGELFF. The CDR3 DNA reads TGTGCCACCAGCAGAGAATGGCAGCCCCGGGGCACCGGGGAGCTGTTTTTT.

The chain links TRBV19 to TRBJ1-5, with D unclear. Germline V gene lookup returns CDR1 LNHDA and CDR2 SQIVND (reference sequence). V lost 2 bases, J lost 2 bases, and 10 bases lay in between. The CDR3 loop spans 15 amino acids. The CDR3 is CASSIYVEGNQPQHF. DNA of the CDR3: TGTGCCAGTAGTATATACGTGGAGGGCAATCAGCCCCAGCATTTT.

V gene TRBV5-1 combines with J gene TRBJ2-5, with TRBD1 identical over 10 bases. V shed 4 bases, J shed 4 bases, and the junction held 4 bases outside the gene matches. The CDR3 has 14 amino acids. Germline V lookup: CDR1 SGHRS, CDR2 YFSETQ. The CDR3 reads CASSTGTGVETQYF. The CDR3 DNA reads TGCGCCAGCAGCACCGGGACAGGGGTAGAGACCCAGTACTTC.

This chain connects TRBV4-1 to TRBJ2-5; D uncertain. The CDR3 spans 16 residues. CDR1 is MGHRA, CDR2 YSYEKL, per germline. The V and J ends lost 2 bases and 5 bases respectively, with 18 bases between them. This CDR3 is CASSQNGFGEGETQYF. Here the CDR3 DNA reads TGCGCCAGCAGCCAAAATGGGTTCGGTGAAGGTGAGACCCAGTACTTC.

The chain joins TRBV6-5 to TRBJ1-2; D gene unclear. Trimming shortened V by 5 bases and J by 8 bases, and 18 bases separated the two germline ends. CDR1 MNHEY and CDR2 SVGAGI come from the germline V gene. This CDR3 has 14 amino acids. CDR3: CASSPQSSVWGYTF. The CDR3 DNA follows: TGTGCCAGCAGTCCCCAGTCAAGTGTATGGGGCTACACCTTC.

Here the CDR3 DNA reads TGTGCCAGCAGCGCCCATTCGGAGACTGAAGCTTTCTTT. Translated: CASSAHSETEAFF. The J gene is TRBJ1-1, the V gene TRBV9; the D is unclear. The CDR3 has 13 amino acids. Germline V gene lookup returns CDR1 SGDLS and CDR2 YYNGEE. V was clipped by 3 bases and J by 5 bases, with 11 bases between them. Based on the CDR3 plus reference TRBV9 and TRBJ1-1, the full variable domain is DSGVTQTPKHLITATGQRVTLRCSPRSGDLSVYWYQQSLDQGLQFLIQYYNGEERAKGNILERFSAQQFPDLHSELNLSSLELGDSALYFCASSAHSETEAFFGQGTRLTVV.

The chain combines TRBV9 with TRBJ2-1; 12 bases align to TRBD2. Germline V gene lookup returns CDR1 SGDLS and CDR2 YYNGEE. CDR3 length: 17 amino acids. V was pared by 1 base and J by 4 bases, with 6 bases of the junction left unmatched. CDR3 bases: TGTGCCAGCAGCGTAATAACTAGCGGGGGGTTTTACAATGAGCAGTTCTTC. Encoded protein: CASSVITSGGFYNEQFF.

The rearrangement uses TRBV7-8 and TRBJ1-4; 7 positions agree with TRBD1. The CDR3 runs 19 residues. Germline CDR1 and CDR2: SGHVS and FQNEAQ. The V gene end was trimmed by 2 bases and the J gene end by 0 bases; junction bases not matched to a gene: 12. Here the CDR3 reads CASSLFPGTDLATNEKLFF. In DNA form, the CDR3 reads TGTGCCAGCAGCTTATTCCCCGGGACAGACCTTGCAACTAATGAAAAACTGTTTTTT.

The CDR3 nucleotides read TGTGCCAGCAGCTTAGCACAGGGATCCCCTGGGGAGCAGTACTTC. It specifies CASSLAQGSPGEQYF. V usage is TRBV7-2 and J usage is TRBJ2-7; maybe TRBD1 (6 bases). The germline CDR1 and CDR2 sequences are SGHTA and FQGNSA. V gave up 0 bases and J gave up 7 bases, with 16 bases separating them. The CDR3 sequence is 15 residues long.

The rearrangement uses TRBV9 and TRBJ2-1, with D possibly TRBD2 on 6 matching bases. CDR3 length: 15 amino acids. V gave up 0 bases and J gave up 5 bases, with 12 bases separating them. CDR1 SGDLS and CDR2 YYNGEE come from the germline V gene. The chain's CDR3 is CASSVASGPNNEQFF. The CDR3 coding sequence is TGTGCCAGCAGCGTAGCAAGCGGGCCTAACAATGAGCAGTTCTTC. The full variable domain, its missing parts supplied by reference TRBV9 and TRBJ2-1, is DSGVTQTPKHLITATGQRVTLRCSPRSGDLSVYWYQQSLDQGLQFLIQYYNGEERAKGNILERFSAQQFPDLHSELNLSSLELGDSALYFCASSVASGPNNEQFFGPGTRLTVL.

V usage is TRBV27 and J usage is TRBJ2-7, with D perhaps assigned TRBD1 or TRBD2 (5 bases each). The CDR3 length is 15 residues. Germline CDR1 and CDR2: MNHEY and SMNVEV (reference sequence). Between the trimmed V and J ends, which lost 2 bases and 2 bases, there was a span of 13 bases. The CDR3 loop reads CASSLRGDSTYEQYF. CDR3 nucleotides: TGTGCCAGCAGTTTAAGGGGAGACTCCACCTACGAGCAGTACTTC.

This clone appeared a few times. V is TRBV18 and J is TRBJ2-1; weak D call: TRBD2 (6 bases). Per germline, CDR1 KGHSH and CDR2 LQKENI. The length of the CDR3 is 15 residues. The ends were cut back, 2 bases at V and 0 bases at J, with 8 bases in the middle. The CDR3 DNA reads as TGTGCCAGCTCACCAGTGACTAGCTCCTACAATGAGCAGTTCTTC. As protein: CASSPVTSSYNEQFF.

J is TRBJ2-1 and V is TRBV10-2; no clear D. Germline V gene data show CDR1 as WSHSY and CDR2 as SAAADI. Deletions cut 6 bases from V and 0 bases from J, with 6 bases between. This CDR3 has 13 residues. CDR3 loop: CASRESSYNEQFF. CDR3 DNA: TGCGCCAGCAGGGAGAGCTCCTACAATGAGCAGTTCTTC.